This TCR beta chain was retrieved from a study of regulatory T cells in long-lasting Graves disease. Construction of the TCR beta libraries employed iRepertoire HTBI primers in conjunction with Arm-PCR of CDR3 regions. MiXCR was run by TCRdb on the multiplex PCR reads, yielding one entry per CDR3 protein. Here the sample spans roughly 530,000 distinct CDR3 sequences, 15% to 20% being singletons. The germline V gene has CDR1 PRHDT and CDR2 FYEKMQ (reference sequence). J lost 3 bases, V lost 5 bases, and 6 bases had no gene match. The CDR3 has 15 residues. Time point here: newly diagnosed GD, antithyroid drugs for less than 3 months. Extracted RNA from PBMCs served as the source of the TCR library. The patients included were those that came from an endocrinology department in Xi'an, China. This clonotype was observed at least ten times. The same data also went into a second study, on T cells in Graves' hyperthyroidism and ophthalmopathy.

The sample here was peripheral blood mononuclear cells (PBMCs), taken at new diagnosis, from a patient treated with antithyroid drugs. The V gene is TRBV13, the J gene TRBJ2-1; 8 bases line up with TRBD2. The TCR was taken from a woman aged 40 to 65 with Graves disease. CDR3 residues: CASSHKRGIYNEQFF. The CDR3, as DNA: TGTGCCAGCAGCCACAAGCGGGGGATCTACAATGAGCAGTTCTTC. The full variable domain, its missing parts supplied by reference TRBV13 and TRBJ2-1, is AAGVIQSPRHLIKEKRETATLKCYPIPRHDTVYWYQQGPGQDPQFLISFYEKMQSDKGSIPDRFSAQQFSDYHSELNMSSLELGDSALYFCASSHKRGIYNEQFFGPGTRLTVL.